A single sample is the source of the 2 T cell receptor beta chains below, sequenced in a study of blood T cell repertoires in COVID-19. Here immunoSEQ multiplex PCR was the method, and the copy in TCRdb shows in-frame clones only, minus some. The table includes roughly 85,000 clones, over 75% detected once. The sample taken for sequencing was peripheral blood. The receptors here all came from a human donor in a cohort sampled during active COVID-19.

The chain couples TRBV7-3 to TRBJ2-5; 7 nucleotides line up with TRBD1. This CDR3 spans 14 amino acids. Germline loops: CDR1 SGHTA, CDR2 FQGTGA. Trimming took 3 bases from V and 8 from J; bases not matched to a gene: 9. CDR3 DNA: TGTGCCAGCAGCTTGGGACAGCCCCAGAGTACCCAGTACTTC. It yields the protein CASSLGQPQSTQYF.

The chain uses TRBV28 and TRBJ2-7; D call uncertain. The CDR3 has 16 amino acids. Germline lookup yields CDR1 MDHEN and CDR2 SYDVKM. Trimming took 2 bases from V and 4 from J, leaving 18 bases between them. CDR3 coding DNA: TGTGCCAGCAGTTTAAGGAGTATCCTGCCCCCTTACGAGCAGTACTTC. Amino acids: CASSLRSILPPYEQYF.